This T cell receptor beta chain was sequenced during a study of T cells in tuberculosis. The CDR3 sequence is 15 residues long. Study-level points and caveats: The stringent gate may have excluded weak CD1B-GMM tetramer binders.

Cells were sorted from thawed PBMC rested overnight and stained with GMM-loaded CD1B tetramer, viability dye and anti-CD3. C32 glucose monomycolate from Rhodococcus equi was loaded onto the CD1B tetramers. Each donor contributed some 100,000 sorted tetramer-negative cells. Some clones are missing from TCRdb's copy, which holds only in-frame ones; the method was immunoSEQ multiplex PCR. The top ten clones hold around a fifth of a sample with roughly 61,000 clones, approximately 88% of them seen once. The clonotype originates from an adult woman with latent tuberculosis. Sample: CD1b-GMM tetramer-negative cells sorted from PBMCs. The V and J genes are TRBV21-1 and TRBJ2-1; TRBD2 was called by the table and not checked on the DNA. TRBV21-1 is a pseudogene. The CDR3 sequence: CASSKGPGLPNEQFF. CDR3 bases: TGTGCCAGCAGCAAAGGGCCCGGACTACCCAATGAGCAGTTCTTC.